The rows below give T cell receptor beta chains drawn from one sample of a study of blood T cells in healthy people across ages. Via MiXCR, TCRdb re-called the 5' RACE reads, giving one row per CDR3 protein. The sample holds some 1 million distinct CDR3 sequences, under 45% seen once. Sequences were obtained from blood. The receptor source for this set is a woman in her fifties or sixties in good health. The conserved cysteine and the conserved F or W are not part of the CDR3 here. The order of the fields is V gene, clone size, CDR3 protein. Rows give clone size only sometimes, using once, few, many, or a class for an expanded clone.

v_gene: TRBV20-1
abundance: NA
CDR3aa: SARPPPGATNEKLF

v_gene: TRBV15
abundance: NA
CDR3aa: ATSPGHGGRPGNEQF

v_gene: TRBV19
abundance: few
CDR3aa: ASSIAGYNEQF

v_gene: TRBV5-1
abundance: NA
CDR3aa: ASSSRGFNYEQY

v_gene: TRBV20-1
abundance: few
CDR3aa: SATGRDHLTDTQY

v_gene: TRBV27
abundance: NA
CDR3aa: ASSSSEGNIQY

v_gene: TRBV20-1
abundance: NA
CDR3aa: SAVNSVNYEQY

v_gene: TRBV20-1
abundance: few
CDR3aa: SARGQGFGSNQPQH

v_gene: TRBV27
abundance: NA
CDR3aa: ASSPWTSGSADTQY

v_gene: TRBV5-1
abundance: few
CDR3aa: ASSLVNEGGSSYEQY

v_gene: TRBV28
abundance: few
CDR3aa: ASSPSRTGTSPLH

v_gene: TRBV4-2
abundance: NA
CDR3aa: ASSQTGPATNERLF

v_gene: TRBV5-1
abundance: NA
CDR3aa: ASSLTRGTGLYGYT

v_gene: TRBV28
abundance: NA
CDR3aa: ASRSNNEKLF

v_gene: TRBV25-1
abundance: NA
CDR3aa: ASSLLGGRTDTQY

v_gene: TRBV6-6
abundance: once
CDR3aa: ASKGQTASYNEQF

v_gene: TRBV7-9
abundance: NA
CDR3aa: ASSQVEYNEQF

v_gene: TRBV27
abundance: NA
CDR3aa: ASSSSPTGVFTTDTQY

v_gene: TRBV20-1
abundance: once
CDR3aa: SARTGTALYEQY

v_gene: TRBV14
abundance: NA
CDR3aa: ASSQEPGVWGDEQY

v_gene: TRBV27
abundance: once
CDR3aa: ASSFGIGTAETQY

v_gene: TRBV5-1
abundance: NA
CDR3aa: ASRREPRETQY